The 20 T cell receptor beta chains below come from one sample, sequenced in a study of blood T cell repertoires in COVID-19. Some clones are missing from TCRdb's copy, which holds only in-frame ones; the method was immunoSEQ multiplex PCR. The data show about 67,000 clones, with 87% seen just once and roughly 5.2% held by the top ten. The sequencing input was peripheral blood. These receptors were taken from a man aged 50-60 years with active COVID-19.

The gene calls are TRBV6-6 and TRBJ1-1, with D possibly being TRBD1 (6 bases). The CDR3 is 15 amino acids. Germline CDR1 and CDR2: MNHNY and SVGAGI (reference sequence). V shed 2 bases and J shed 2 bases, with 12 bases lying between them. This CDR3 reads CASSYGGQSNTEAFF. The CDR3 DNA sequence: TGTGCCAGCAGTTACGGAGGACAGAGTAACACTGAAGCTTTCTTT.

The chain is built from TRBV19 and TRBJ1-2; D remains unclear. The CDR3 totals 16 residues. Germline V gives CDR1 LNHDA, CDR2 SQIVND (reference sequence). The V end lost 2 bases, the J end lost 0 bases, and 13 bases lay between the germline ends. This chain's CDR3 is CASSIRQRDTNYGYTF. CDR3 in DNA: TGTGCCAGTAGTATACGGCAGCGGGATACTAACTATGGCTACACCTTC.

The chain joins TRBV30 to TRBJ2-7, with D perhaps TRBD1 (5 bases). This CDR3 has 13 amino acids. Germline V gives CDR1 GTSNPN, CDR2 SVGIG (reference sequence). V gave up 1 base and J gave up 0 bases, with 7 bases separating them. DNA of the CDR3: TGTGCCTGGAGTGCAGGGCCCTCCTACGAGCAGTACTTC. Its protein is CAWSAGPSYEQYF.

The chain joins TRBV19 to TRBJ1-6; D might be TRBD1 (6 bases). CDR3 length: 14 amino acids. The V gene lost 5 bases and the J gene lost 10 bases, with 15 bases spanning the gap. Looked up from germline, CDR1 is LNHDA and CDR2 is SQIVND (reference sequence). CDR3 sequence: CASSATGSFSPLHF. For the CDR3, the DNA is TGTGCCAGTAGTGCGACAGGCTCCTTCTCACCCCTCCACTTT.

The chain joins TRBV18 to TRBJ1-5, with 7 bases fitting TRBD1. CDR1 and CDR2 (germline): KGHSH, LQKENI. The V gene end was trimmed by 3 bases and the J gene end by 6 bases; junction bases not matched to a gene: 8. The CDR3 spans 15 residues. CDR3 sequence (DNA): TGTGCCAGCTCACCGTCGACAGGGTACATTCAGCCCCAGCATTTT. Translated, it gives CASSPSTGYIQPQHF.

The V call is TRBV10-2, the J call TRBJ1-1, with D unclear. The CDR3 loop spans 15 amino acids. Germline-derived CDR1 and CDR2 are WSHSY and SAAADI. The V end was cut by 6 bases, the J end by 4 bases, with 18 bases between. CDR3 residues: CASSLSKIGVTEAFF. The DNA for the CDR3 is TGCGCCAGCAGCCTCTCGAAAATCGGGGTCACTGAAGCTTTCTTT.

CDR3 sequence: CASGPLDASYTEAFF. The CDR3 region has the DNA TGTGCCAGCGGTCCACTCGATGCGTCATACACTGAAGCTTTCTTT. The chain carries TRBV2 and TRBJ1-1; D unclear. Germline V CDR1 and CDR2: SNHLY, FYNNEI. The CDR3 length is 15 residues. The V gene lost 8 bases and the J gene lost 3 bases, with 19 bases spanning the gap.

The gene calls are TRBV28 and TRBJ2-4; no definite D call. The germline CDR1 and CDR2 sequences are MDHEN and SYDVKM. The length of the CDR3 is 13 residues. V lost 8 bases and J 0 bases, leaving 8 bases between the germline ends. CDR3 amino acids: CASPRVAKNIQYF. Here the CDR3 DNA reads TGTGCCAGCCCTCGGGTAGCCAAAAACATTCAGTACTTC.

This clone was found a few times. The V call is TRBV2, the J call TRBJ1-2; possibly TRBD1 for D (6 bases). Germline CDR1 is SNHLY and CDR2 is FYNNEI. The CDR3 contains 12 residues. Between the trimmed V and J ends, which lost 5 bases and 3 bases, there was a span of 7 bases. CDR3 DNA sequence: TGTGCCAGCAGTCCAGGGGACTATGGCTACACCTTC. The encoded protein is CASSPGDYGYTF.

This clone was observed many times. V gene TRBV5-5 combines with J gene TRBJ1-6; D gene ambiguous. In germline, CDR1 is SGHKS, CDR2 YYEKEE (reference sequence). V was cut by 2 bases and J by 8 bases, with 17 bases left in between. This CDR3 is 16 amino acids long. The CDR3 here is CASSLNSGSNYSPLHF. CDR3 coding DNA: TGTGCCAGCAGCTTAAATTCCGGGTCGAATTATTCACCCCTCCACTTT. Filled out from reference TRBV5-5 and TRBJ1-6, the complete variable domain reads DAGVTQSPTHLIKTRGQQVTLRCSPISGHKSVSWYQQVLGQGPQFIFQYYEKEERGRGNFPDRFSARQFPNYSSELNVNALLLGDSALYLCASSLNSGSNYSPLHFGNGTRLTVT.

The chain is built from TRBV15 and TRBJ2-5; 8 bases line up with TRBD2. The CDR3 loop spans 17 amino acids. Germline trimming cut 2 bases from V and 5 bases from J; bases unmatched to any gene: 13. The germline CDR1 and CDR2 sequences are LNHNV and YYDKDF (reference sequence). CDR3 in amino acids: CATSRSGGAGDWETQYF. The DNA of the CDR3 is TGTGCCACCAGCAGATCGGGGGGAGCGGGAGACTGGGAGACCCAGTACTTC. Looking up the rest from reference TRBV15 and TRBJ2-5 gives the full variable domain: DAMVIQNPRYQVTQFGKPVTLSCSQTLNHNVMYWYQQKSSQAPKLLFHYYDKDFNNEADTPDNFQSRRPNTSFCFLDIRSPGLGDTAMYLCATSRSGGAGDWETQYFGPGTRLLVL.

V usage is TRBV10-3 and J usage is TRBJ1-2, with D uncertain. The CDR3 is 11 amino acids. The germline V and J ends were trimmed by 10 bases and 10 bases, with 16 bases remaining between them. CDR1 and CDR2 (germline): ENHRY, SYGVKD. The CDR3 region has the DNA TGTGCCACCATGTGGGAGCGTGACTACACCTTC. As protein: CATMWERDYTF.

The rearrangement joins TRBV2 to TRBJ2-3, with D maybe TRBD2 (5 bases). There are 15 residues in the CDR3. The germline CDR1 and CDR2 sequences are SNHLY and FYNNEI. V dropped 7 bases and J dropped 0 bases, with 14 bases sitting between them. CDR3 amino acids: CASIYRGLSTDTQYF. The CDR3 DNA sequence: TGTGCCAGCATATATCGAGGACTTAGCACAGATACGCAGTATTTT.

V gene TRBV11-3 combines with J gene TRBJ2-7; 9 bases match TRBD2. This CDR3 comprises 15 residues. The V gene's germline CDR1 is SGHNT and CDR2 YENEEA. J was trimmed by 0 bases and V by 6 bases; bases with no gene match: 6. The CDR3 nucleotides are TGTGCCAGCAGACTCAGCGGGAGGAGCTCCTACGAGCAGTACTTC. This codes for CASRLSGRSSYEQYF.

Ten or more counts support this clone. The chain links TRBV7-9 to TRBJ2-7; 7 nucleotides align to TRBD2. Germline CDR1 reads SEHNR; CDR2 reads FQNEAQ (reference sequence). CDR3 size: 13 residues. V dropped 3 bases and J dropped 4; count of bases not matched to a gene: 3. The CDR3 spells CASSFTSEYEQYF. CDR3 nucleotide sequence: TGTGCCAGCAGCTTTACTAGCGAGTACGAGCAGTACTTC.

The rearrangement links TRBV2 to TRBJ2-5; D is possibly TRBD2 (5 bases). The germline gives CDR1 SNHLY, CDR2 FYNNEI. V was clipped by 3 bases and J by 5 bases, with 19 bases between them. This CDR3 spans 16 amino acids. The CDR3 coding sequence is TGTGCCAGCAGTGAGAGCGGAGGCCTTCGGGTCGAGACCCAGTACTTC. Translation gives CASSESGGLRVETQYF. Full variable domain (rest looked up from reference TRBV2 and TRBJ2-5): EPEVTQTPSHQVTQMGQEVILRCVPISNHLYFYWYRQILGQKVEFLVSFYNNEISEKSEIFDDQFSVERPDGSNFTLKIRSTKLEDSAMYFCASSESGGLRVETQYFGPGTRLLVL.

In its sample, this clone was seen once. This sequence joins TRBV3-1 (or the pseudogene TRBV3-2) and TRBJ1-2, with 9 bases identical to TRBD1. CDR1 and CDR2 from the germline V gene are LGHDT and YNNKEL (reference sequence). The V and J ends lost 4 bases and 8 bases, in that order; junction bases with no gene match: 8. There are 14 residues in the CDR3. The CDR3 DNA sequence: TGTGCCAGCAGCCCCCCGGGACAGGGAAAGGGCTACACCTTC. This encodes CASSPPGQGKGYTF.

The rearrangement joins TRBV5-4 to TRBJ1-2, with no clear D. The CDR3 extends over 15 amino acids. Trimming stripped 5 bases from V and 3 bases from J, with 17 bases between. In germline, CDR1 is SGHNT, CDR2 YYREEE (reference sequence). The CDR3 reads CASSPPRSEHYGYTF. The CDR3, as DNA: TGTGCCAGCAGTCCGCCCCGGTCTGAGCACTATGGCTACACCTTC.

This clone was counted a single time. This chain uses TRBV5-1 with TRBJ2-2, with a tentative D call TRBD2 (6 bases). The germline V and J ends were trimmed by 0 bases and 5 bases, with 11 bases remaining between them. Germline loops: CDR1 SGHRS, CDR2 YFSETQ. This CDR3 is built from 15 residues. This chain's CDR3 is CASSLGTTPTGELFF. The CDR3 DNA reads as TGCGCCAGCAGCTTGGGGACTACCCCTACCGGGGAGCTGTTTTTT.

The CDR3 DNA is TGTGCCAGCAGCCTCTGGACAGGGGGGGAGGAAAAACTGTTTTTT. Translated: CASSLWTGGEEKLFF. The V gene is TRBV5-6, the J gene TRBJ1-4; 10 nucleotides line up with TRBD1. Germline V gene data show CDR1 as SGHDT and CDR2 as YYEEEE. V shed 4 bases and J 8 bases; nucleotides not matched to a gene: 8. The CDR3 is made up of 15 amino acids.